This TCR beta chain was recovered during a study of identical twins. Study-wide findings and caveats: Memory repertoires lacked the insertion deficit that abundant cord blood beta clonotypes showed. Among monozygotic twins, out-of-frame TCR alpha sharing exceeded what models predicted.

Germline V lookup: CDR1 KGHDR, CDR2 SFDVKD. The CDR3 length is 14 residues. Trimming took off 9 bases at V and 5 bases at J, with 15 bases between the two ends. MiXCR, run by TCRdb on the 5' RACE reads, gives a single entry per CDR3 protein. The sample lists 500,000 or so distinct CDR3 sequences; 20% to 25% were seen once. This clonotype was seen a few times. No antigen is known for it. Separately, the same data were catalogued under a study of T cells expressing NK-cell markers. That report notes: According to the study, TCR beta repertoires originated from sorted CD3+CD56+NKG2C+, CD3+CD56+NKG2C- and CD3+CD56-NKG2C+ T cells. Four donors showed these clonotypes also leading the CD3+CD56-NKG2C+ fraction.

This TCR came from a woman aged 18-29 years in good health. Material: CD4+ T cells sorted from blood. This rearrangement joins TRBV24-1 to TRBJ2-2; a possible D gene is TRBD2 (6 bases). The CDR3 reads CATFRLEGTGELFF. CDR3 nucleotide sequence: TGTGCCACCTTTCGGTTGGAGGGGACCGGGGAGCTGTTTTTT.